This record concerns one T cell receptor (beta chain) sequence. The antigen is undetermined. This sample is part of a study of breast tumors, draining lymph nodes, adjacent tissues. Study-level results: The data were judged consistent with most tumor T cells coming from lymph node and expanding in tumor. Tumor repertoires ranked between lymph nodes and nontumor tissue in diversity, with V and J gene preferences. Tumor T cell lymph node origin was a supported hypothesis, not proven.

V was shortened by 0 bases and J by 6 bases, with 12 bases between the two germline ends. Looked up from germline, CDR1 is SGHRS and CDR2 is YFSETQ. The CDR3 covers 14 residues. Axillary draining lymph nodes of breast cancer patients supplied the node samples. TCRdb re-called the multiplex PCR reads with MiXCR, one entry per CDR3 protein. The sample shows some 250,000 distinct CDR3 sequences, 30% to 35% of them seen only once. This receptor was identified in a female donor with breast cancer. Some clones in this sample may be carry-over from other donors' samples. The chain has TRBV5-1 and TRBJ1-1; D uncertain. Sequencing input: axillary lymph node tissue. CDR3: CASSLEWQRAEAFF. The CDR3 DNA reads TGCGCCAGCAGCTTGGAGTGGCAGCGAGCTGAAGCTTTCTTT.